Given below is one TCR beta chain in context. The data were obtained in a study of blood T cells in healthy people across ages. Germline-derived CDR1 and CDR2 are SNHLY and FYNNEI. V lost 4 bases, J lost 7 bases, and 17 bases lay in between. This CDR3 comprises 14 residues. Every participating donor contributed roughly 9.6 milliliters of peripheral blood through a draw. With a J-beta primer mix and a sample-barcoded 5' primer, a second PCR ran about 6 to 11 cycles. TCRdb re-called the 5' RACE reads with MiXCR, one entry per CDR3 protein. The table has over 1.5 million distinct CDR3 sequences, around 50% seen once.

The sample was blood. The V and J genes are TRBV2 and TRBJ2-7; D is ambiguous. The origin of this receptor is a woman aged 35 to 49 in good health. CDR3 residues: CASSVAIQGGEQYF. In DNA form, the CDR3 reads TGTGCCAGCAGTGTAGCCATACAAGGTGGGGAGCAGTACTTC.